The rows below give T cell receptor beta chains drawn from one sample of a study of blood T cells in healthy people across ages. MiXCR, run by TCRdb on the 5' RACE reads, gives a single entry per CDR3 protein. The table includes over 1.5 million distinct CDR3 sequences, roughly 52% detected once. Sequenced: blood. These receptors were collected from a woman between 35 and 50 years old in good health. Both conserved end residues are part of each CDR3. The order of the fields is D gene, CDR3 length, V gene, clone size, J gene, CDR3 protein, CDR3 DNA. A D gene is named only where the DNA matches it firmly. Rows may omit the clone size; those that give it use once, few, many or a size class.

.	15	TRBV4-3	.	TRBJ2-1	CASSQAGGGYNEQFF	TGTGCCAGCAGCCAAGCGGGTGGTGGGTACAATGAGCAGTTCTTC
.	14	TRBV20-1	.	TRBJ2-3	CSGPGTHRTDTQYF	TGCAGTGGCCCCGGGACCCACCGCACAGATACGCAGTATTTT
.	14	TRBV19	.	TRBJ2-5	CATRTAGEGETQYF	TGTGCCACTCGCACAGCAGGGGAGGGAGAGACCCAGTACTTC
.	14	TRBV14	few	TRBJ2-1	CASSLRQIYNEQFF	TGTGCCAGCAGCCTCCGACAGATCTACAATGAGCAGTTCTTC
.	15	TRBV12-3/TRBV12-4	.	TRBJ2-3	CASSPTGLGTDTQYF	TGTGCCAGCAGCCCGACAGGCCTCGGCACAGATACGCAGTATTTT
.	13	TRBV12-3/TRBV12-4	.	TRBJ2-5	CASNRDPGGTQYF	TGTGCCAGCAACCGGGACCCCGGGGGTACCCAGTACTTC
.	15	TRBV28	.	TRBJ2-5	CASSLPLGPQETQYF	TGTGCCAGCAGTTTACCCCTAGGGCCCCAAGAGACCCAGTACTTC
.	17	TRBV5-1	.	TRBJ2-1	CASSKGRGVSSYNEQFF	TGCGCCAGCAGCAAGGGTCGCGGGGTGAGCTCCTACAATGAGCAGTTCTTC
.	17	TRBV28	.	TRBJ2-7	CASSLVWTDTPLREQYF	TGTGCCAGCAGTCTCGTTTGGACAGATACACCCCTTAGGGAGCAGTACTTC
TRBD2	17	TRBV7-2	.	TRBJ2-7	CASSLPRISGGLDEQYF	TGTGCCAGCAGCTTACCCAGGATTAGCGGGGGGCTCGACGAGCAGTACTTC
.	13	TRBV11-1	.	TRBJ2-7	CASSDGTLYEQYF	TGTGCCAGCAGCGACGGGACGCTATACGAGCAGTACTTC
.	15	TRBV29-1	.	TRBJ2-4	CSVEGGDRTKNIQYF	TGCAGCGTTGAAGGAGGGGATAGAACCAAAAACATTCAGTACTTC
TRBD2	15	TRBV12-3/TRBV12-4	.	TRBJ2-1	CASSKGLASYNEQFF	TGTGCCAGCAGTAAGGGACTAGCGTCCTACAATGAGCAGTTCTTC
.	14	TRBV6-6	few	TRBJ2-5	CASSYPEYQETQYF	TGTGCCAGCAGTTACCCGGAGTACCAAGAGACCCAGTACTTC
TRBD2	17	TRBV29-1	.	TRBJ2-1	CSVEDKEGRGGANEQFF	TGCAGCGTTGAAGATAAGGAAGGGAGGGGTGGTGCCAATGAGCAGTTCTTC
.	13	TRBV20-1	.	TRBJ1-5	CTSGQGLNQPQHF	TGCACGTCCGGGCAGGGCCTCAATCAGCCCCAGCATTTT
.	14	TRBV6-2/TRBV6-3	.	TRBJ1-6	CASSYSMRDSPLHF	TGTGCCAGCAGTTACTCTATGCGGGACTCACCCCTCCACTTT
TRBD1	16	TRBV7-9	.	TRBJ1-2	CASSLGTGDSNYGYTF	TGTGCCAGCAGCTTAGGGACAGGCGACTCAAACTATGGCTACACCTTC
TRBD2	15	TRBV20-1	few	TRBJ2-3	CSARGRDYPTDTQYF	TGCAGTGCTAGGGGCCGGGACTACCCCACAGATACGCAGTATTTT
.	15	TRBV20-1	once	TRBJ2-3	CSARDPRARTDTQYF	TGCAGTGCTAGAGATCCGAGGGCTCGGACAGATACGCAGTATTTT
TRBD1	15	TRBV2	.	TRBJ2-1	CASNQDRASYNEQFF	TGTGCCAGCAATCAGGACAGGGCATCCTACAATGAGCAGTTCTTC
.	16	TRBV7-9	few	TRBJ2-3	CASSFERTRSTDTQYF	TGTGCCAGCAGCTTTGAACGGACAAGGAGCACAGATACGCAGTATTTT
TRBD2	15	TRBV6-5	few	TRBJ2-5	CASSSAAGGLETQYF	TGTGCCAGCAGTTCCGCGGCGGGGGGGTTGGAGACCCAGTACTTC
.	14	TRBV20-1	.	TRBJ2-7	CSARVGAPSYEQYF	TGCAGTGCTAGAGTGGGGGCTCCCTCGTACGAGCAGTACTTC
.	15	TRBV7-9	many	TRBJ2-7	CASSLEGRGSYEQYF	TGTGCCAGCAGCTTAGAAGGGCGCGGCTCCTACGAGCAGTACTTC
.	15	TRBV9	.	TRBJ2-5	CASSPAELTQETQYF	TGTGCCAGCTCCCCGGCTGAACTGACACAAGAGACCCAGTACTTC
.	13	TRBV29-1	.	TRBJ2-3	CSVQWGAPNTQYF	TGCAGCGTCCAATGGGGTGCCCCGAATACGCAGTATTTT
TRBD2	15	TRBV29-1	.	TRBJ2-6	CSVSGGNSGANVLTF	TGCAGCGTTTCGGGAGGGAACTCTGGGGCCAACGTCCTGACTTTC
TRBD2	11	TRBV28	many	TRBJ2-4	CASRGGNIQYF	TGTGCCAGCAGGGGAGGGAACATTCAGTACTTC
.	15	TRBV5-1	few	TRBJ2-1	CASSPQTVGPREQFF	TGCGCCAGCAGCCCCCAAACGGTCGGGCCTCGAGAGCAGTTCTTC
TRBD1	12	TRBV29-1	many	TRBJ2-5	CSVGQGAREQYF	TGCAGCGTCGGACAGGGGGCTAGGGAGCAGTACTTC
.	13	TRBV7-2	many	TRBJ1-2	CASSVEMIYGYTF	TGTGCCAGCAGCGTAGAGATGATCTATGGCTACACCTTC
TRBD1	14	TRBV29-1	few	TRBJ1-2	CSAAQSRGTDGYTF	TGCAGCGCCGCCCAATCCAGGGGGACAGATGGCTACACCTTC
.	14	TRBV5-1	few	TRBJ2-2	CASRVQGNTGELFF	TGCGCCAGCCGGGTACAGGGGAACACCGGGGAGCTGTTTTTT
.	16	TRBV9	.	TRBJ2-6	CASSVGRSLRANVLTF	TGTGCCAGCAGCGTCGGACGGTCTCTTAGGGCCAACGTCCTGACTTTC
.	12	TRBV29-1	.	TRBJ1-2	CSVLLRYYGYTF	TGCAGCGTTCTCTTGAGGTACTATGGCTACACCTTC
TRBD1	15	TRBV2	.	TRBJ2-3	CASSGTGSNTDTQYF	TGTGCCAGCAGTGGGACAGGCTCGAACACAGATACGCAGTATTTT